This passage covers 3 T cell receptor beta chains from one sample sequenced in a study of blood T cell repertoires in COVID-19. Profiled with immunoSEQ multiplex PCR; TCRdb holds only in-frame clones, not every one. Found here are a few hundred thousand clones, approximately 91% of them singletons; the top ten hold 9.5%. The sequenced sample consisted of PBMCs or T cells enriched from blood (not recorded which). The receptors shown here come from a woman in her thirties or forties who had recovered from COVID-19.

This chain uses TRBV5-6 with TRBJ2-7; TRBD1 matches at 8 bases. The junction had 6 bases not matched to a gene; V was cut back by 5 bases and J by 2 bases. Germline CDR1 and CDR2: SGHDT and YYEEEE. The CDR3 consists of 14 residues. The DNA for the CDR3 is TGTGCCAGCAGTGGGCCGGGACAGGCCTACGAGCAGTACTTC. It translates to CASSGPGQAYEQYF.

This clone appeared a single time. The rearrangement joins TRBV7-9 to TRBJ2-5; no clear D. Germline values: CDR1 SEHNR, CDR2 FQNEAQ (reference sequence). This CDR3 comprises 14 residues. Trimming removed 3 bases at V and 3 bases at J, with 11 bases between. CDR3 DNA sequence: TGTGCCAGCAGCTTGACGGTACAGAAAGAGACCCAGTACTTC. Amino acids: CASSLTVQKETQYF. Combining the CDR3 with reference TRBV7-9 and TRBJ2-5 gives the whole variable domain DTGVSQNPRHKITKRGQNVTFRCDPISEHNRLYWYRQTLGQGPEFLTYFQNEAQLEKSRLLSDRFSAERPKGSFSTLEIQRTEQGDSAMYLCASSLTVQKETQYFGPGTRLLVL.

V usage is TRBV12-5 and J usage is TRBJ2-5; no reliable D call. V was cut by 5 bases and J by 2 bases, with 3 bases left in between. The CDR3 contains 11 residues. Germline V CDR1 and CDR2: LGHNT, FRNRAP. The CDR3 DNA sequence: TGTGCTAGTGGTCCACAAGAGACCCAGTACTTC. Its translation is CASGPQETQYF.